The present T cell receptor beta chain was sequenced within a study of cytomegalovirus exposure and HLA in healthy donors. This PCR relied on a set of 60 Vbeta primers and 13 Jbeta primers. Using immunoSEQ multiplex PCR, the repertoire was profiled, and TCRdb retains in-frame clones only, with some absent. The specimen's table records about 88,000 clones. Germline lookup yields CDR1 SGHRS and CDR2 YFSETQ. This CDR3 contains 16 residues. With V trimmed by 6 bases and J by 1 base, 6 bases remained unmatched. V is TRBV5-1 and J is TRBJ2-1; 11 bases map to TRBD2. The receptor was derived from a girl aged 5-17 years in good health and CMV-seropositive. What was sequenced was PBMCs. The CDR3 region is CASNLAGGRSYNEQFF. CDR3 nucleotide sequence: TGCGCCAGCAACCTAGCGGGGGGCCGGTCCTACAATGAGCAGTTCTTC.